These T cell receptor beta chains were read from a single sample in a study of identical twins. Via MiXCR, TCRdb re-called the 5' RACE reads, giving one row per CDR3 protein. This table has hundreds of thousands of distinct CDR3 sequences, around 22% appearing once. The data also belong to a second study, concerning yellow fever vaccine responses in identical twins.

The sequencing sample was made of CD4+ T cells sorted from blood. These receptors were taken from a woman between 18 and 29 years old in good health. Both conserved end residues are trimmed from each CDR3. Fields, in order: V gene, J gene, CDR3 protein.

V gene: TRBV27
J gene: TRBJ2-3
CDR3 protein: ASGRLAGLTDTQY

V gene: TRBV5-6
J gene: TRBJ2-3
CDR3 protein: ASSLERWRDRFTDTQY

V gene: TRBV10-1
J gene: TRBJ2-7
CDR3 protein: ASSESQAWTGHYEQY

V gene: TRBV18
J gene: TRBJ2-3
CDR3 protein: ASSRRGRGGTDTQY

V gene: TRBV3-1
J gene: TRBJ2-4
CDR3 protein: ASSQQPVAGIKNIQY

V gene: TRBV14
J gene: TRBJ2-5
CDR3 protein: ASSQDYTNRHQETQY

V gene: TRBV4-1
J gene: TRBJ2-5
CDR3 protein: ASSQDRRGGTQY

V gene: TRBV15
J gene: TRBJ2-1
CDR3 protein: ATSRDRGTDNEQF

V gene: TRBV2
J gene: TRBJ2-3
CDR3 protein: ASSEFGYNTDTQY

V gene: TRBV12-3/TRBV12-4
J gene: TRBJ2-1
CDR3 protein: ASSAGLAGVVSEQF

V gene: TRBV7-9
J gene: TRBJ2-5
CDR3 protein: ASSPVGTALQETQY

V gene: TRBV20-1
J gene: TRBJ2-3
CDR3 protein: SARGGRGTRTDTQY

V gene: TRBV18
J gene: TRBJ1-5
CDR3 protein: ASSKDRNNQPQH

V gene: TRBV24-1
J gene: TRBJ2-3
CDR3 protein: ATSASPIASNKVDTQY

V gene: TRBV6-1
J gene: TRBJ2-7
CDR3 protein: ASSPIRLTSLHEQY

V gene: TRBV27
J gene: TRBJ1-4
CDR3 protein: ASSKRGGGQGATNEKLF